This T cell receptor beta chain was observed in a study of blood T cell repertoires in COVID-19. Study overall: Sites across the United States, Italy and Spain contributed samples from acute and convalescent COVID-19. T cells, B-cell-depleted T cells, or PBMCs provided the cDNA or gDNA that served as material.

Produced via immunoSEQ multiplex PCR; TCRdb's table is partial and in-frame only. The table has approximately 220,000 clones, about four fifths seen once. The study assigned cohorts using participant-reported clinical history. CDR3 length equals 14 residues. V lost 1 base to trimming and J lost 8 bases; unmatched junction nucleotides: 4. Germline V gene data show CDR1 as SGHTA and CDR2 as FQGNSA. This sequence originates from a middle-aged woman with acute COVID-19. The specimen sequenced was PBMCs or T cells enriched from blood (not recorded which). V and J are TRBV7-2 and TRBJ1-4; 7 positions agree with TRBD1. CDR3 protein: CASSLGTGVEKLFF. As DNA, the CDR3 is TGTGCCAGCAGCTTAGGAACAGGGGTAGAAAAACTGTTTTTT. Supplemented by reference TRBV7-2 and TRBJ1-4, the full variable domain reads GAGVSQSPSNKVTEKGKDVELRCDPISGHTALYWYRQSLGQGLEFLIYFQGNSAPDKSGLPSDRFSAERTGGSVSTLTIQRTQQEDSAVYLCASSLGTGVEKLFFGSGTQLSVL.